This is a list of T cell receptor beta chains from one sample in a study of cytomegalovirus exposure and HLA in healthy donors. Measured with immunoSEQ multiplex PCR; TCRdb has only the in-frame clones, and not every one. This table has tens of thousands of clones, about a tenth appearing once. The specimen sequenced was PBMCs. These receptors all stem from a man aged 60 to 75 in good health and CMV-seropositive. Both conserved end residues are part of each CDR3. The D gene is left open where the match is weak. Only some rows state a clone size, as once, few, many or a class for expanded clones.

>few|TRBD1|TRBJ2-3|TRBV5-1
CASSLVRDSPSTDTQYF
TGCGCCAGCAGCTTGGTCCGGGACAGCCCTAGCACAGATACGCAGTATTTT
>once|TRBD2|TRBJ2-1|TRBV2
CASSESGGLSYNEQFF
TGTGCCAGCAGTGAAAGCGGGGGTCTCTCCTACAATGAGCAGTTCTTC
>-|-|TRBJ2-5|TRBV5-4
CASSLDNQETQYF
TGTGCCAGCAGCCTTGACAATCAAGAGACCCAGTACTTC
>few|-|TRBJ1-6|TRBV7-9
CASSLQNSPLHF
TGTGCCAGCAGCTTACAGAATTCACCCCTCCACTTT
>few|-|TRBJ2-3|TRBV7-2
CASSLVAADTQYF
TGTGCCAGCAGCTTAGTGGCAGCAGATACGCAGTATTTT
>-|-|TRBJ1-1|TRBV10-3
CAISESGGVETEAFF
TGTGCCATCAGTGAGTCGGGAGGGGTTGAGACTGAAGCTTTCTTT
>-|TRBD1|TRBJ2-2|TRBV29-1
CSVGADRGGTGELFF
TGCAGTGTTGGAGCCGACAGGGGTGGGACCGGGGAGCTGTTTTTT
>few|-|TRBJ2-2|TRBV19
CASRQISGVWTGELFF
TGTGCCAGCCGACAGATCTCGGGTGTTTGGACCGGGGAGCTGTTTTTT
>few|-|TRBJ1-4|TRBV30
CAWKAGEGFEKLFF
TGTGCCTGGAAAGCCGGGGAGGGGTTCGAAAAACTGTTTTTT
>-|TRBD1|TRBJ1-5|TRBV2
CASRSAPGQDVPQHF
TGTGCCAGCAGAAGCGCCCCGGGACAGGATGTGCCCCAGCATTTT
>few|TRBD1|TRBJ2-5|TRBV5-1
CASSRGQGKQETQYF
TGCGCCAGCAGCCGTGGACAGGGCAAACAAGAGACCCAGTACTTC
>many|TRBD1|TRBJ1-6|TRBV6-5
CATGQGGRSPLHF
TGTGCCACTGGACAGGGAGGGAGATCACCCCTCCACTTT
>-|TRBD1|TRBJ2-1|TRBV10-3
CAISGTGDNEQFF
TGTGCCATCAGTGGGACAGGGGATAATGAGCAGTTCTTC
>few|-|TRBJ2-1|TRBV9
CASSALTGSYNEQFF
TGTGCCAGCAGCGCCCTGACGGGGTCCTACAATGAGCAGTTCTTC
>few|-|TRBJ1-1|TRBV6-5
CASSYSGGRSEAFF
TGTGCCAGCAGTTACTCCGGGGGAAGATCTGAAGCTTTCTTT
>-|-|TRBJ1-4|TRBV10-3
CAISEREGVGEKLFF
TGTGCCATCAGTGAAAGGGAGGGCGTCGGTGAAAAACTGTTTTTT
>-|TRBD2|TRBJ2-5|TRBV10-3
CAISALAGGKETQYF
TGTGCCATCAGTGCTCTAGCGGGGGGGAAAGAGACCCAGTACTTC
>few|-|TRBJ1-2|TRBV5-4
CASSLDASGGYTF
TGTGCCAGCAGCTTGGATGCCAGCGGGGGCTACACCTTC
>-|-|TRBJ1-1|TRBV6-1
CASSEARGGEAFF
TGTGCCAGCAGTGAAGCGAGGGGGGGTGAAGCTTTCTTT